The present T cell receptor (beta chain) was sequenced within a study of blood T cell repertoires in COVID-19. Whole-study context: Specimens from acute and convalescent COVID-19 originated in the United States, Italy and Spain. Sources were T cells, B-cell-depleted T cells, or PBMCs; the material itself was cDNA or gDNA.

This CDR3 comprises 13 residues. The junction had 5 bases not matched to a gene; V was cut back by 8 bases and J by 4 bases. CDR1 and CDR2 (germline): SGHTA, FQGNSA. In the study's own analysis: Researchers report that nucleated cell counts were estimated from reference gene primer amplification. Measured with immunoSEQ multiplex PCR; TCRdb has only the in-frame clones, and not every one. Clone size and the V and J calls come from that table; the DNA yielded D and trimming. The sample lists approximately 300,000 clones, around 89% occurring once. Sequenced sample: peripheral blood. The sequence was obtained from a man aged 25-45 years with acute or convalescent COVID-19. J is TRBJ2-1 and V is TRBV7-2; 7 nucleotides line up with TRBD1. The CDR3 region has the DNA TGTGCCAGCGGGACGGGACAGTACAATGAGCAGTTCTTC. It translates to CASGTGQYNEQFF. Supplemented by reference TRBV7-2 and TRBJ2-1, the full variable domain reads GAGVSQSPSNKVTEKGKDVELRCDPISGHTALYWYRQSLGQGLEFLIYFQGNSAPDKSGLPSDRFSAERTGGSVSTLTIQRTQQEDSAVYLCASGTGQYNEQFFGPGTRLTVL.